This is a list of T cell receptor beta chains from one sample in a study of beta chain features in type 1 diabetes. TCRdb's copy holds only in-frame clones and misses some; the assay was immunoSEQ multiplex PCR. The table lists roughly 300,000 clones, less than 15% of them singletons. Sequencing used central memory CD4+ T cells from blood. Source of these receptors: a man under 40 in good health. Each CDR3 is given with its conserved first and last residue. D genes are given only for firm matches. Clone size is shown for a subset of rows, as once, few, many or a class of expanded clone.

.,TRBJ2-1,.,TRBV5-4,CASSLALGGGSYNEQFF,TGTGCCAGCAGCTTGGCCCTCGGGGGCGGGTCCTACAATGAGCAGTTCTTC
.,TRBJ2-3,many,TRBV27,CASSTGRGRGTDTQYF,TGTGCCAGCAGCACCGGTAGGGGACGGGGCACAGATACGCAGTATTTT
.,TRBJ1-4,few,TRBV27,CASSLNRAEKLFF,TGTGCCAGCAGTTTGAACAGGGCTGAAAAACTGTTTTTT
.,TRBJ1-1,few,TRBV27,CASSLGGGNTEAFF,TGTGCCAGCAGTTTAGGAGGGGGGAACACTGAAGCTTTCTTT
.,TRBJ1-2,.,TRBV28,CASSPSHIANYGYTF,TGTGCCAGCAGCCCTAGCCACATTGCTAACTATGGCTACACCTTC
.,TRBJ2-4,few,TRBV6-1,CASSTQGKNIQYF,TGTGCCAGCAGTACACAGGGCAAAAACATTCAGTACTTC
.,TRBJ2-3,.,TRBV19,CASSIARYTDTQYF,TGTGCCAGTAGTATTGCTAGATACACAGATACGCAGTATTTT
TRBD2,TRBJ2-5,few,TRBV9,CASSVDPPGGAEETQYF,TGTGCCAGCAGCGTAGACCCCCCCGGGGGGGCTGAAGAGACCCAGTACTTC
.,TRBJ1-5,.,TRBV6-1,CASRALSNQPQHF,TGTGCCAGCAGGGCCCTTAGCAATCAGCCCCAGCATTTT
.,TRBJ1-2,.,TRBV7-8,CASTIITGGYTF,TGTGCCAGCACTATAATAACAGGGGGCTACACCTTC
.,TRBJ1-1,few,TRBV2,CASSPATYSGTEAFF,TGTGCCAGCAGTCCCGCGACATATTCCGGCACTGAAGCTTTCTTT
TRBD1,TRBJ1-1,few,TRBV28,CASSLPLTGRTEAFF,TGTGCCAGCAGTTTGCCCCTGACAGGGCGAACTGAAGCTTTCTTT
.,TRBJ1-5,.,TRBV6-7,CASSYHDPLYRNNQPQHF,TGTGCCAGCAGTTACCACGACCCCTTATACAGGAACAATCAGCCCCAGCATTTT
TRBD1,TRBJ2-5,few,TRBV4-2,CASSQGTGTGGAGETQYF,TGTGCCAGCAGCCAAGGCACCGGGACAGGGGGCGCCGGGGAGACCCAGTACTTC
TRBD1,TRBJ1-1,few,TRBV11-3,CASTDRGLRTEAFF,TGTGCCAGCACGGACAGGGGGTTGCGGACTGAAGCTTTCTTT
.,TRBJ1-2,.,TRBV4-1,CASSLVIVDLARGYTF,TGCGCCAGCAGCCTTGTCATCGTGGACCTTGCCAGGGGCTACACCTTC
.,TRBJ1-2,few,TRBV4-3,CASSQGTVPNYGYTF,TGCGCCAGCAGCCAAGGGACGGTACCAAACTATGGCTACACCTTC
TRBD1,TRBJ2-3,.,TRBV5-8,CASSVRDRVSDTQYF,TGTGCCAGCAGCGTCCGGGACAGGGTATCGGATACGCAGTATTTT
.,TRBJ1-2,.,TRBV30,CAWSEGLSGYTF,TGTGCCTGGAGTGAAGGGCTGTCGGGCTACACCTTC
.,TRBJ2-1,.,TRBV7-2,CASSLAGHTDEQFF,TGTGCCAGCAGCTTAGCCGGGCACACCGATGAGCAGTTCTTC
TRBD2,TRBJ2-5,few,TRBV29-1,CSGSDFSGGQETQYF,TGCAGCGGCAGTGACTTCAGCGGGGGCCAAGAGACCCAGTACTTC
.,TRBJ1-5,many,TRBV6-6,CASSYGGPNQPQHF,TGTGCCAGCAGTTACGGGGGTCCCAATCAGCCCCAGCATTTT
.,TRBJ2-1,few,TRBV29-1,CSDRTVLGEQFF,TGCAGCGACCGGACAGTTCTGGGTGAGCAGTTCTTC
.,TRBJ1-1,few,TRBV18,CASSLWATNTEAFF,TGTGCCAGCTCACTTTGGGCCACGAACACTGAAGCTTTCTTT
TRBD2,TRBJ2-6,few,TRBV5-1,CASSNPTSAVSGANVLTF,TGCGCCAGCAGCAACCCGACTAGCGCGGTCTCTGGGGCCAACGTCCTGACTTTC
.,TRBJ2-2,few,TRBV11-2,CASSTPRTSTGELFF,TGTGCCAGCAGCACGCCGCGGACCTCCACCGGGGAGCTGTTTTTT
TRBD1,TRBJ1-2,.,TRBV19,CASSIRGGGGYTF,TGTGCCAGTAGTATTCGAGGGGGCGGTGGCTACACCTTC
.,TRBJ2-3,few,TRBV6-6,CASSYISGTDTQYF,TGTGCCAGCAGTTACATCAGCGGCACAGATACGCAGTATTTT
TRBD2,TRBJ2-4,.,TRBV5-4,CASSYSGGAGNIQYF,TGCGCCAGCAGCTATAGCGGGGGGGCCGGAAACATTCAGTACTTC
.,TRBJ2-1,.,TRBV19,CASTQQGKDEQFF,TGTGCCAGTACCCAACAGGGAAAAGATGAGCAGTTCTTC
TRBD1,TRBJ1-1,few,TRBV18,CASSPGTGQSEAFF,TGTGCCAGCTCACCAGGGACAGGGCAGTCTGAAGCTTTCTTT
.,TRBJ2-3,.,TRBV7-8,CASSLEGGADTQYF,TGTGCCAGCAGCTTAGAAGGGGGGGCAGATACGCAGTATTTT
.,TRBJ1-5,few,TRBV27,CASSLSGTRVNQPQHF,TGTGCCAGCAGTTTATCCGGGACAAGGGTCAATCAGCCCCAGCATTTT
TRBD1,TRBJ1-2,.,TRBV6-1,CASNPTGGRGYTF,TGTGCCAGCAATCCGACAGGGGGCCGGGGCTACACCTTC
.,TRBJ1-2,.,TRBV6-5,CASSERHTNYGYTF,TGTGCCAGCAGTGAACGGCACACTAACTATGGCTACACCTTC
.,TRBJ2-3,few,TRBV7-2,CASSLLLTDTQYF,TGTGCCAGCAGCTTATTGCTAACAGATACGCAGTATTTT
.,TRBJ2-5,few,TRBV7-2,CASSLRGREETQYF,TGTGCCAGCAGCTTAAGAGGCAGGGAAGAGACCCAGTACTTC
TRBD2,TRBJ2-1,.,TRBV7-8,CASSLAPSSGGADEQFF,TGTGCCAGCAGCTTAGCCCCCTCTAGCGGGGGGGCCGATGAGCAGTTCTTC
.,TRBJ2-2,.,TRBV15,CATSRELQGTGELFF,TGTGCCACCAGCAGAGAGCTACAGGGCACCGGGGAGCTGTTTTTT
TRBD2,TRBJ2-1,few,TRBV5-4,CASSLSYTWAGGSGNEQFF,TGTGCCAGCAGCTTATCGTATACCTGGGCGGGAGGATCGGGCAATGAGCAGTTCTTC
.,TRBJ2-3,many,TRBV7-8,CASSLRVNTDTQYF,TGTGCCAGCAGCTTACGGGTGAACACAGATACGCAGTATTTT
.,TRBJ2-3,few,TRBV5-4,CASSLLGAGADTQYF,TGTGCCAGCAGCTTACTGGGGGCAGGCGCAGATACGCAGTATTTT
.,TRBJ1-1,many,TRBV28,CASISAEAFF,TGTGCCAGCATCTCGGCTGAAGCTTTCTTT
.,TRBJ2-2,few,TRBV7-6,CASSLFGGNTGELFF,TGTGCCAGCAGCTTATTCGGGGGGAACACCGGGGAGCTGTTTTTT
TRBD1,TRBJ1-5,.,TRBV6-1,CASREGQGRQPQHF,TGTGCCAGCAGGGAGGGACAGGGTAGACAGCCCCAGCATTTT
.,TRBJ2-7,.,TRBV2,CASSRMAIGSYEQYF,TGTGCCAGCAGTCGGATGGCCATTGGTTCCTACGAGCAGTACTTC
TRBD1,TRBJ1-2,many,TRBV28,CASSHRDRSNGYTF,TGTGCCAGCAGCCACCGGGACAGGTCGAATGGCTACACCTTC
.,TRBJ1-2,few,TRBV28,CASSLGERAYGYTF,TGTGCCAGCAGTTTAGGGGAGCGAGCTTATGGCTACACCTTC